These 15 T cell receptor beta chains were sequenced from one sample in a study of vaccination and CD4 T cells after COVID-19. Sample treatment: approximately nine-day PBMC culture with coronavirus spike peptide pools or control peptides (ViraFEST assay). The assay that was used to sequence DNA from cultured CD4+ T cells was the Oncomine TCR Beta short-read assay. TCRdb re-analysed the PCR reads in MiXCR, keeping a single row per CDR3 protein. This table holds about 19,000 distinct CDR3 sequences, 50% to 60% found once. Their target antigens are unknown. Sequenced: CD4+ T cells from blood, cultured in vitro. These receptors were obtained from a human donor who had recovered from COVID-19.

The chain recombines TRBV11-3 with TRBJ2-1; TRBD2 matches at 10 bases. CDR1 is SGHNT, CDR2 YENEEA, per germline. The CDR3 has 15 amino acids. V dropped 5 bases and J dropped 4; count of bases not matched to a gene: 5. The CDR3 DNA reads TGTGCCAGCAGCCCAACTAGCGGGACTTACAATGAGCAGTTCTTC. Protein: CASSPTSGTYNEQFF.

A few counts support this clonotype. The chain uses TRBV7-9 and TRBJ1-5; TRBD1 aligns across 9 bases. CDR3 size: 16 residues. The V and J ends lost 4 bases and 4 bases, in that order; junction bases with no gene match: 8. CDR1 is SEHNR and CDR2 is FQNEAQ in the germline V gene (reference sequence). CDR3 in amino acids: CASSSSGGQGNQPQHF. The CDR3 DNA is TGTGCCAGCAGCTCTAGCGGGGGACAGGGAAATCAGCCCCAGCATTTT.

Written as DNA, the CDR3 is TGTGCCAGCAGCTATCCAGGGTTGGGCTACACCTTC. Translation gives CASSYPGLGYTF. The rearrangement links TRBV7-8 to TRBJ1-2, with D perhaps matching TRBD1 (5 bases). The CDR3 sequence is 12 residues long. The V gene lost 4 bases and the J gene lost 8 bases, with 11 bases spanning the gap. Germline V lookup: CDR1 SGHVS, CDR2 FQNEAQ.

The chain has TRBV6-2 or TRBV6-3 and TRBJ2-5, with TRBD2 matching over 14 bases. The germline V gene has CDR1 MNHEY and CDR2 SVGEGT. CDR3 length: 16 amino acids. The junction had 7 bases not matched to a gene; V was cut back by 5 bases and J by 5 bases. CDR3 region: CASSPGTSGSGETQYF. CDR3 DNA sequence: TGTGCCAGCAGTCCTGGGACTAGCGGGAGCGGGGAGACCCAGTACTTC.

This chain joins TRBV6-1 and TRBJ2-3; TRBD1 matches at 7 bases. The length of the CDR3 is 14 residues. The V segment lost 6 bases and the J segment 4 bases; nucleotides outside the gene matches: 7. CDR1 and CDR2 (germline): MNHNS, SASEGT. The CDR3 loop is CASRTGARADTQYF. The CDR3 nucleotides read TGTGCCAGCAGAACAGGGGCTAGGGCAGATACGCAGTATTTT.

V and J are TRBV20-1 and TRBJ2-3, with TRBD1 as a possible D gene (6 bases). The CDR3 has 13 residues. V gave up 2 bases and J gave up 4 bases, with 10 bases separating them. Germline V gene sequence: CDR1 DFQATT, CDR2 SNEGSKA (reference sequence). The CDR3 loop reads CSARIQGPDTQYF. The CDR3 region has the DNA TGCAGTGCTAGAATACAGGGCCCAGATACGCAGTATTTT.

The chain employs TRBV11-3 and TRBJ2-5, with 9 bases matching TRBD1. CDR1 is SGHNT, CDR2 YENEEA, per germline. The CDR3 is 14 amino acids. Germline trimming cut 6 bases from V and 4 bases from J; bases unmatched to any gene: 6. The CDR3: CASRKTGGRETQYF. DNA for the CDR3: TGTGCCAGCAGAAAGACAGGGGGTCGAGAGACCCAGTACTTC.

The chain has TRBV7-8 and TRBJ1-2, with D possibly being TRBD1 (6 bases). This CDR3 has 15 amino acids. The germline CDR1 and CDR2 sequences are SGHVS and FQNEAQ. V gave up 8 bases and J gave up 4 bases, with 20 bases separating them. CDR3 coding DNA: TGTGCCAGCCTCAATGGGCCCAGGGGCGTCTATGGCTACACCTTC. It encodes CASLNGPRGVYGYTF.

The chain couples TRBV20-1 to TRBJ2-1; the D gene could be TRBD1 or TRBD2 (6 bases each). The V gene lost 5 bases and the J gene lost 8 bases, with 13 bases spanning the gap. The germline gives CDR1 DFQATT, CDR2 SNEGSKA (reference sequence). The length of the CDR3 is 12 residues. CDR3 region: CSASRGPDEQFF. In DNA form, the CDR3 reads TGCAGTGCTTCCCGGGGGCCCGATGAGCAGTTCTTC.

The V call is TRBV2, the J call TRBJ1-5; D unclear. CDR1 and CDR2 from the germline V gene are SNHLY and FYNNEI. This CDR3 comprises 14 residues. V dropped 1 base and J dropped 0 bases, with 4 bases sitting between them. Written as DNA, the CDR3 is TGTGCCAGCAGTGAAGTAAATAGCAATCAGCCCCAGCATTTT. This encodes CASSEVNSNQPQHF.

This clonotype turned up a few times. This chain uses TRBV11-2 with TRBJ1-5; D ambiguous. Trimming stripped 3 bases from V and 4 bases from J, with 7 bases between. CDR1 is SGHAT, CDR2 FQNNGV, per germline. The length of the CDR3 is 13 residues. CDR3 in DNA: TGTGCCAGCAGCTTCCTGGAGAATCAGCCCCAGCATTTT. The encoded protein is CASSFLENQPQHF. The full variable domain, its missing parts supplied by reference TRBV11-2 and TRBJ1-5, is EAGVAQSPRYKIIEKRQSVAFWCNPISGHATLYWYQQILGQGPKLLIQFQNNGVVDDSQLPKDRFSAERLKGVDSTLKIQPAKLEDSAVYLCASSFLENQPQHFGDGTRLSIL.

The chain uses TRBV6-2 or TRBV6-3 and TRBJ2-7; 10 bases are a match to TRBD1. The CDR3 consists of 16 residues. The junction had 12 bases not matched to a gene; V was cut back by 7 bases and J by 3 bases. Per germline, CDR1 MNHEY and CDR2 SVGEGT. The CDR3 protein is CASTRNPRTGGYEQYF. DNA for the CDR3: TGTGCCAGCACCCGAAACCCCCGGACAGGGGGCTACGAGCAGTACTTC.

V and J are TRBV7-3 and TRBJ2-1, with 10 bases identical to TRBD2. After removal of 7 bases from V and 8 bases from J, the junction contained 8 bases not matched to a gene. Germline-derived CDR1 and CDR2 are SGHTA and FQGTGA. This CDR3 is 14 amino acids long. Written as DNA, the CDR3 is TGTGCCAGCAAGGCTAGCGGGGGTAGCTATGAGCAGTTCTTC. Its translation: CASKASGGSYEQFF.

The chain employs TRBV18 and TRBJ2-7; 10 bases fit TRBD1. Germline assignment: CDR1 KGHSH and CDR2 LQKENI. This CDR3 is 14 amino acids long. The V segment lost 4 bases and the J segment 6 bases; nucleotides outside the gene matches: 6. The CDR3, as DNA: TGTGCCAGCTCACAGGAGACAGGGGGCCGCGAGCAGTACTTC. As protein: CASSQETGGREQYF.

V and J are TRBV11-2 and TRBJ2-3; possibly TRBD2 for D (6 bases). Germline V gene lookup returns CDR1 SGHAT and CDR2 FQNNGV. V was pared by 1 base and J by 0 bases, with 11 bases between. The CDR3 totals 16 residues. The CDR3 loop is CASSLGAGLSTDTQYF. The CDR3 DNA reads TGTGCCAGCAGCTTAGGGGCGGGACTCAGCACAGATACGCAGTATTTT.